A selection of T cell receptor beta chains follows, all from one sample in a study of blood T cells in healthy people across ages. One entry per CDR3 protein, called by TCRdb with MiXCR from the 5' RACE reads. There are roughly 800,000 distinct CDR3 sequences in the sample; 20% to 30% occur only once, and more than 7.5% lies in the top ten. These data were also filed under a second study, of T cells of mothers and their children.

The sample taken for sequencing was blood. The receptors stem from a boy between 10 and 17 years old in good health. CDR3s include the opening cysteine and the closing phenylalanine or tryptophan. D genes are given only for firm matches. A clone size is listed for some rows: how often the clone was seen (once, few, many), or a class if it is expanded.

TRBV10-3	TRBD1	few	TRBJ2-5	TGTGCCATCGGGGACAGGGATCAAGAGACCCAGTACTTC	CAIGDRDQETQYF
TRBV5-6	NA	NA	TRBJ1-1	TGTGCCAGCAGCGTGCCGGCAGATCTCGGGGGGAGCACTGAAGCTTTCTTT	CASSVPADLGGSTEAFF
TRBV19	NA	few	TRBJ1-1	TGTGCCAGTAGTATCTTGGGGGTTGGCACTGAAGCTTTCTTT	CASSILGVGTEAFF
TRBV29-1	TRBD2	NA	TRBJ2-1	TGCAGCGTGGAGGGAGGGACTAGCGGCAATGAGCAGTTCTTC	CSVEGGTSGNEQFF
TRBV29-1	NA	few	TRBJ2-3	TGCAGCGCCCTTCTAGAGGGCACAGATACGCAGTATTTT	CSALLEGTDTQYF
TRBV7-2	NA	NA	TRBJ2-1	TGTGCCAGCAGCTTAGTTGGACTAACTCACGACGAGCAGTTCTTC	CASSLVGLTHDEQFF
TRBV3-1	NA	NA	TRBJ2-1	TGTGCCAGCAGCCAACGGTCGGACAATGAGCAGTTCTTC	CASSQRSDNEQFF
TRBV29-1	NA	few	TRBJ2-1	TGCAGCGTTGAGGTGGCGGCCAAGCAGTTCTTC	CSVEVAAKQFF
TRBV20-1	NA	NA	TRBJ1-1	TGCAGTGCTAGCCGGCAGGGGAACACTGAAGCTTTCTTT	CSASRQGNTEAFF
TRBV20-1	NA	few	TRBJ2-5	TGCAGTGCTAGAGATCCGAGGGCCAGTGGGGAGACCCAGTACTTC	CSARDPRASGETQYF
TRBV7-2	NA	few	TRBJ2-5	TGTGCCAGCAGCCGCCAGACGGGCAGCCAAGAGACCCAGTACTTC	CASSRQTGSQETQYF
TRBV27	NA	many	TRBJ2-7	TGTGCCAGCACCTCAGGGCAGAGCTCCTACGAGCAGTACTTC	CASTSGQSSYEQYF
TRBV29-1	NA	once	TRBJ2-1	TGCAGCGTTCAGGCCGAGAGCTCCTACAATGAGCAGTTCTTC	CSVQAESSYNEQFF
TRBV20-1	NA	few	TRBJ2-7	TGCAGTGCTAGCCCAGCGAGACAGGATCTTTCCTACGAGCAGTACTTC	CSASPARQDLSYEQYF
TRBV7-2	TRBD1	few	TRBJ1-2	TGTGCCAGCAGCCAGGGACAGGGTTTAGGCTACACCTTC	CASSQGQGLGYTF
TRBV5-6	NA	NA	TRBJ2-7	TGTGCCAGCAGCTCAAGGGTCCCGGTTGTCTACGAGCAGTACTTC	CASSSRVPVVYEQYF
TRBV5-5	NA	NA	TRBJ1-1	TGTGCCAGCAGCTTCCTCTGGGGTGGGGGAATGAACACTGAAGCTTTCTTT	CASSFLWGGGMNTEAFF
TRBV6-1	NA	NA	TRBJ2-5	TGTGCCAGCAGTGAAGGAGGAACTCAAGAGACCCAGTACTTC	CASSEGGTQETQYF
TRBV6-6	NA	NA	TRBJ2-5	TGTGCCAGCAGTTATTTGGACAAGCAGTACTTC	CASSYLDKQYF
TRBV4-2	NA	NA	TRBJ2-1	TGTGCCAGCAGCCAAGATTTCAGTGACAATGAGCAGTTCTTC	CASSQDFSDNEQFF
TRBV29-1	NA	many	TRBJ2-7	TGCAGCGTTGTACTGGCGGGCAAGGGGATCTACGAGCAGTACTTC	CSVVLAGKGIYEQYF
TRBV13	TRBD1	NA	TRBJ1-2	TGTGCCAGCAGCTTCACAGGGGTTCATGGCTACACCTTC	CASSFTGVHGYTF
TRBV9	NA	few	TRBJ2-7	TGTGCCAGCAGCGTAGGGGTTACCTACGAGCAGTACTTC	CASSVGVTYEQYF
TRBV28	NA	NA	TRBJ2-5	TGTGCCAGCAGATCACGGACCCTGGTCTTC	CASRSRTLVF
TRBV20-1	NA	few	TRBJ2-4	TGCAGTGCTAGTCCAGGGAGGTTGGACATTCAGTACTTC	CSASPGRLDIQYF
TRBV9	NA	NA	TRBJ2-3	TGTGCCAGCAGCGTAGACGGGGGTGTCACAGATACGCAGTATTTT	CASSVDGGVTDTQYF
TRBV7-9	TRBD2	few	TRBJ2-7	TGTGCCAGCAGCTTAACTGGGGGGGACGAGGTTTACGAGCAGTACTTC	CASSLTGGDEVYEQYF
TRBV28	TRBD1	few	TRBJ2-7	TGTGCCAGCAGTCTCGGGACAGGCCAATCCTACGAGCAGTACTTC	CASSLGTGQSYEQYF
TRBV13	NA	few	TRBJ1-2	TGTGCCAGCAGCTTAGGATCCGGGGATCCTCACGGCTACACCTTC	CASSLGSGDPHGYTF
TRBV4-2	TRBD1	few	TRBJ2-1	TGTGCCAGCAGGGGGACAGGGGGCGTGGAGCAGTTCTTC	CASRGTGGVEQFF
TRBV5-4	TRBD2	NA	TRBJ2-7	TGTGCCAGCAGCCGGGGGACTAGCGGGGGGGTCTCCTACGAGCAGTACTTC	CASSRGTSGGVSYEQYF
TRBV29-1	TRBD2	NA	TRBJ2-1	TGCAGCGTTGAAGTCCACGGGGGGTACAATGAGCAGTTCTTC	CSVEVHGGYNEQFF
TRBV12-3/TRBV12-4	NA	NA	TRBJ2-6	TGTGCCAGCAAGACCGGGCAAGGGGCTGGGGCCAACGTCCTGACTTTC	CASKTGQGAGANVLTF
TRBV7-2	NA	few	TRBJ1-2	TGTGCCAGCAGCTTAGCGCGGGGGGAGTACGTACGTGGCTACACCTTC	CASSLARGEYVRGYTF
TRBV9	NA	few	TRBJ2-5	TGTGCCAGCAGCGTAGGAGGGAGCCAAGAGACCCAGTACTTC	CASSVGGSQETQYF
TRBV20-1	TRBD1	NA	TRBJ2-5	TGCAGTGCAGCGCAGGGGACAGGGGTAGGAGAGACCCAGTACTTC	CSAAQGTGVGETQYF
TRBV4-3	TRBD2	NA	TRBJ2-5	TGCGCCAGCAGCCAAAGGATAGCGGGGGAACAAGAGACCCAGTACTTC	CASSQRIAGEQETQYF
TRBV9	TRBD2	few	TRBJ2-1	TGTGCCAGCAGCGGGACTAGCGGGTGGGACGATGAGCAGTTCTTC	CASSGTSGWDDEQFF
TRBV29-1	TRBD2	NA	TRBJ2-1	TGCAGCGCCCTAGGGAGGGTCAGCGGGTCCTACAATGAGCAGTTCTTC	CSALGRVSGSYNEQFF
TRBV19	NA	NA	TRBJ1-5	TGTGCCAGTACTTCAGGGGTTCAGCCCCAGCATTTT	CASTSGVQPQHF
TRBV19	NA	few	TRBJ2-1	TGTGCCAGTAGTATTTGGGGGGACACGTTCTTC	CASSIWGDTFF
TRBV9	NA	few	TRBJ2-5	TGTGCCAGCAGCGTAGATGGAGGGACCCAAGAGACCCAGTACTTC	CASSVDGGTQETQYF
TRBV18	TRBD1	NA	TRBJ1-6	TGTGCCAGCTCACCAATTGGGACAGGGGATTCACCCCTCCACTTT	CASSPIGTGDSPLHF
TRBV20-1	NA	few	TRBJ2-1	TGCAGTGCTAGATTTACGCTCTACAATGAGCAGTTCTTC	CSARFTLYNEQFF
TRBV27	TRBD2	NA	TRBJ2-7	TGTGCCAGCAGTTTAAGGCTGGGACTAGTTTACGAGCAGTACTTC	CASSLRLGLVYEQYF
TRBV5-1	TRBD2	NA	TRBJ2-7	TGCGCCAGCAGCGACGGACTAGCGGGAGAAGAGCAGTACTTC	CASSDGLAGEEQYF
TRBV3-1	TRBD1	NA	TRBJ1-1	TGTGCCAGCAGCCAAGGAAACAGGGGGCTCACTGAAGCTTTCTTT	CASSQGNRGLTEAFF
TRBV3-1	NA	NA	TRBJ2-7	TGTGCCAGCAGCCACGGTGGCGGTAGCGCTTACGAGCAGTACTTC	CASSHGGGSAYEQYF
TRBV7-8	NA	NA	TRBJ2-1	TGTGCCAGCAGCTTAGATGGCTTGAGGGGTGAGCAGTTCTTC	CASSLDGLRGEQFF
TRBV11-2	NA	NA	TRBJ2-7	TGTGCCAGCAGCTTAGTGCGGATGGCCTACGAGCAGTACTTC	CASSLVRMAYEQYF
TRBV29-1	TRBD2	few	TRBJ2-3	TGCAGCGTCAGCGGGGGACTAGCGGGAGGAGGTACGCAGTATTTT	CSVSGGLAGGGTQYF
TRBV28	NA	few	TRBJ1-5	TGTGCCAGCAGTTTCGGGGGGAGGGCGAATCAGCCCCAGCATTTT	CASSFGGRANQPQHF
TRBV5-1	NA	NA	TRBJ1-4	TGCGCCAGCAGTTGGCAGACTAATGAAAAACTGTTTTTT	CASSWQTNEKLFF